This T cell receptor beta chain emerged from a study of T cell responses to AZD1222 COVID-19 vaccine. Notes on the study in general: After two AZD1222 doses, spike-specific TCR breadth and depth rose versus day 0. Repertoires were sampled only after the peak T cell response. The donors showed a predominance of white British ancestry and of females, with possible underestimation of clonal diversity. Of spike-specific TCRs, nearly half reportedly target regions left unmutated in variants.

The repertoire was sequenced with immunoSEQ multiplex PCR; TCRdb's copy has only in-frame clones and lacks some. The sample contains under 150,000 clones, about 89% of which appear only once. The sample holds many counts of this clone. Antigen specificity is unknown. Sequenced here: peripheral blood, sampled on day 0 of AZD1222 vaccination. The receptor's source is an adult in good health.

The CDR3 reads CASKPGTTGRNTIYF. The CDR3 DNA reads as TGTGCCAGCAAACCCGGGACAACCGGAAGAAACACCATATATTTT. This sequence joins TRBV27 and TRBJ1-3, with D possibly matching TRBD1 (6 bases). The germline CDR1 and CDR2 sequences are MNHEY and SMNVEV (reference sequence). The CDR3 consists of 15 residues. The V gene lost 7 bases and the J gene lost 5 bases, with 18 bases spanning the gap.